One and the same sample provided the 16 T cell receptor beta chains below, sequenced in a study of Ad26.COV2.S vaccination and SARS-CoV-2 variants. This table comes from immunoSEQ multiplex PCR, and its TCRdb copy is limited to in-frame clones, with some not included. The top ten clones hold under 2.5% of a sample with about 320,000 clones, 85% of them seen once. Indicated treatment: 19 received Ad26.COV2.S at low or high dose, single or two shots; about 5 received placebo; per-sample allocation not given. Vaccine and placebo recipients were sampled on day 63 after the first injection. Source: peripheral blood, taken in a trial of Ad26.COV2.S vaccine versus placebo. Receptors originate from a person between 18 and 60 years old who received the Ad26.COV2.S COVID-19 vaccine or a placebo.

The chain recombines TRBV7-3 with TRBJ2-6, with D hard to call. Between the trimmed V and J ends, which lost 5 bases and 0 bases, there was a span of 14 bases. The germline V gene encodes CDR1 SGHTA and CDR2 FQGTGA. The CDR3 contains 17 residues. CDR3 DNA sequence: TGTGCCAGCAGCCAATCCCGCGCCCGCTCTGGGGCCAACGTCCTGACTTTC. Translation: CASSQSRARSGANVLTF.

The rearrangement joins TRBV18 to TRBJ2-3, with TRBD2 as a possible D gene (6 bases). The CDR3 is 14 amino acids. Trimming left V 0 bases short and J 3 bases short, with 7 bases between. Germline CDR1 KGHSH, CDR2 LQKENI. CDR3 in amino acids: CASSPPGGTDTQYF. The CDR3 bases are TGTGCCAGCTCACCACCTGGGGGGACAGATACGCAGTATTTT.

The genes are TRBV3-1 (or the pseudogene TRBV3-2) and TRBJ2-5, with a tentative D call TRBD1 (5 bases). Germline V gene sequence: CDR1 LGHDT, CDR2 YNNKEL (reference sequence). The CDR3 runs to 14 residues. V was cut by 7 bases and J by 5 bases, with 17 bases left in between. The CDR3 loop reads CASNKYGAGETQYF. The CDR3 DNA follows: TGTGCCAGCAATAAATATGGGGCCGGGGAGACCCAGTACTTC.

This clone appeared a few times. The rearrangement joins TRBV11-2 to TRBJ2-7; D unresolved. Trimming stripped 1 base from V and 3 bases from J, with 7 bases between. CDR3 size: 13 residues. The V gene's germline CDR1 is SGHAT and CDR2 FQNNGV. CDR3 nucleotides: TGTGCCAGCAGCTTAGTACAGATCTACGAGCAGTACTTC. This sequence encodes CASSLVQIYEQYF.

The chain recombines TRBV28 with TRBJ2-3; the match to TRBD2 covers 14 bases. The V gene end was trimmed by 6 bases and the J gene end by 3 bases; junction bases not matched to a gene: 11. This CDR3 is 18 amino acids long. Germline-derived CDR1 and CDR2 are MDHEN and SYDVKM. The CDR3 DNA reads as TGTGCCAGCAGCGGACTCGGACTAGCGGGGGGTACTACAGATACGCAGTATTTT. As protein: CASSGLGLAGGTTDTQYF.

The chain couples TRBV27 to TRBJ1-6; D ambiguous. CDR3 length: 18 amino acids. CDR1 is MNHEY, CDR2 SMNVEV, per germline (reference sequence). V was cut by 4 bases and J by 0 bases, with 16 bases left in between. The CDR3 spells CASSSKTFTSSYNSPLHF. In DNA form, the CDR3 reads TGTGCCAGCAGTTCGAAAACATTCACTAGCTCCTATAATTCACCCCTCCACTTT.

The V gene is TRBV7-2, the J gene TRBJ2-1; 9 bases fit TRBD2. The CDR3 runs to 15 residues. Germline V gene data show CDR1 as SGHTA and CDR2 as FQGNSA. V lost 5 bases to trimming and J lost 0 bases; unmatched junction nucleotides: 2. The CDR3 bases are TGTGCCAGCAGCCGGCGGGGGGGCTCCTACAATGAGCAGTTCTTC. This sequence encodes CASSRRGGSYNEQFF.

This clone was seen once. The chain couples TRBV28 to TRBJ2-1; the D gene is possibly TRBD2 (7 bases). The V and J ends lost 6 bases and 0 bases respectively, with 18 bases between them. Germline loops: CDR1 MDHEN, CDR2 SYDVKM. This CDR3 has 17 residues. This chain's CDR3 is CASSPLIGGRSYNEQFF. The CDR3 DNA sequence: TGTGCCAGCAGCCCTCTCATCGGGGGGCGCTCCTACAATGAGCAGTTCTTC.

V and J are TRBV7-9 and TRBJ2-4; TRBD1 aligns across 8 bases. This CDR3 comprises 15 residues. Germline lookup yields CDR1 SEHNR and CDR2 FQNEAQ (reference sequence). The J segment lost 6 bases and the V segment lost 4 bases, leaving 8 bases of the junction unmatched. CDR3 sequence: CASSSAGTGSNIQYF. Here the CDR3 DNA reads TGTGCCAGCAGCTCCGCCGGGACAGGCTCAAACATTCAGTACTTC.

The sample holds one count of this clone. CDR3 DNA: TGCGCCAGCAGCTTCGCAGGGACTAACTATGGCTACACCTTC. It is translated as CASSFAGTNYGYTF. V is TRBV5-1 and J is TRBJ1-2, with TRBD1 as a possible D gene (5 bases). V shed 2 bases and J shed 0 bases, with 8 bases lying between them. The length of the CDR3 is 14 residues. The germline CDR1 and CDR2 sequences are SGHRS and YFSETQ.

V usage is TRBV13 and J usage is TRBJ2-1; tentatively, D is TRBD1 (5 bases). Trimming left V 4 bases short and J 7 bases short, with 14 bases between. Germline CDR1 reads PRHDT; CDR2 reads FYEKMQ (reference sequence). This CDR3 spans 14 amino acids. CDR3 sequence (DNA): TGTGCCAGCAGCTCCAGGGAATTGAGGAATGAGCAGTTCTTC. The encoded protein is CASSSRELRNEQFF.

The sample holds a few counts of this clone. This sequence joins TRBV7-2 and TRBJ1-2; TRBD1 aligns across 11 bases. The V and J ends lost 3 bases and 4 bases, in that order; junction bases with no gene match: 4. Germline CDR1 reads SGHTA; CDR2 reads FQGNSA. The CDR3 sequence is 15 residues long. Written as DNA, the CDR3 is TGTGCCAGCAGCTTGGACAGGGGGCAGTTCTATGGCTACACCTTC. This gives the protein CASSLDRGQFYGYTF.

The chain carries TRBV28 and TRBJ1-2, with TRBD1 matching over 9 bases. CDR3 length: 15 amino acids. The ends lost 6 bases at V and 4 bases at J; junction bases unmatched: 9. From germline, CDR1 is MDHEN and CDR2 SYDVKM. DNA for the CDR3: TGTGCCAGCAGAGGGGGACAGGGAAACGTCTATGGCTACACCTTC. As protein: CASRGGQGNVYGYTF.

V gene TRBV24-1 combines with J gene TRBJ2-1; perhaps TRBD2 as D (5 bases). V was cut by 0 bases and J by 9 bases, with 8 bases left in between. The CDR3 consists of 13 residues. Germline V lookup: CDR1 KGHDR, CDR2 SFDVKD. CDR3 region: CATSDLDAGEQFF. In DNA form, the CDR3 reads TGTGCCACCAGTGATTTGGACGCGGGTGAGCAGTTCTTC.

This chain uses TRBV5-1 with TRBJ1-5; 8 bases line up with TRBD1. The J segment lost 6 bases and the V segment lost 0 bases, leaving 5 bases of the junction unmatched. The CDR3 is made up of 15 amino acids. The germline gives CDR1 SGHRS, CDR2 YFSETQ. The CDR3 reads CASSLEAGGGQPQHF. As DNA, the CDR3 is TGCGCCAGCAGCTTGGAGGCAGGGGGCGGTCAGCCCCAGCATTTT.

The rearrangement uses TRBV27 and TRBJ2-2; TRBD2 matches at 14 bases. Losses at the gene ends were 10 bases for V and 5 bases for J; bases not matched to a gene: 6. CDR3 length: 15 residues. CDR1 is MNHEY and CDR2 is SMNVEV in the germline V gene (reference sequence). The CDR3 loop is CATKRTSGGTGELFF. The CDR3 DNA is TGTGCCACCAAGAGGACTAGCGGGGGGACCGGGGAGCTGTTTTTT.